These 18 T cell receptor beta chains were sequenced from one sample in a study of molecular identifiers for immune sequencing clone quantification. Each CDR3 protein gets one entry after TCRdb re-called the PCR reads with MiXCR. The sample lists more than 35,000 distinct CDR3 sequences; approximately 20% were seen once. Sequenced input: naive CD8+ T cells from blood, with Jurkat cell RNA spiked in. Noted subset: FACS-sorted CD8+CD4-CCR7+CD45RA+ naive T cells. The source of these receptors is a human donor in good health. Some libraries in this study had Jurkat cell RNA spiked in.

This clonotype was observed many times. The chain is built from TRBV19 and TRBJ2-5, with a weak D call TRBD1 (6 bases). Germline CDR1 is LNHDA and CDR2 is SQIVND (reference sequence). Between the trimmed V and J ends, which lost 3 bases and 2 bases, there was a span of 19 bases. CDR3 length equals 17 residues. The CDR3 bases are TGTGCCAGTAGTATTAGCGTTTTTGGGACACATCAAGAGACCCAGTACTTC. Translation: CASSISVFGTHQETQYF.

This clonotype was recorded at least ten times. The CDR3 DNA reads TGCGCCAGCAGCCAAGGGACAGGGGGCTTCCTTCAGCCCCAGCATTTT. Translating gives CASSQGTGGFLQPQHF. The gene calls are TRBV4-1 and TRBJ1-5; 11 bases align to TRBD1. The J segment lost 6 bases and the V segment lost 1 base, leaving 5 bases of the junction unmatched. CDR3 length: 16 amino acids. The germline gives CDR1 MGHRA, CDR2 YSYEKL.

The sample holds many counts of this clonotype. V gene TRBV20-1 combines with J gene TRBJ2-4, with 7 bases lining up with TRBD1. This CDR3 comprises 14 residues. The germline CDR1 and CDR2 sequences are DFQATT and SNEGSKA (reference sequence). V gave up 6 bases and J gave up 8 bases; unmatched junction bases: 13. CDR3 sequence: CSAQGGPIVHIQYF. CDR3 nucleotides: TGCAGTGCCCAAGGGGGCCCCATCGTCCACATTCAGTACTTC.

This clonotype was seen a handful of times. Possible read error: a much larger clone is one base away. The V and J genes are TRBV9 and TRBJ2-3, with TRBD2 matching 9 bases. The CDR3 sequence is 16 residues long. Germline loops: CDR1 SGDLS, CDR2 YYNGEE. Here the CDR3 DNA reads TGTGTCAGCAGCTCAATAGCGGGGGATATCACAGATACGCAGTATTTT. Protein product: CVSSSIAGDITDTQYF.

V usage is TRBV11-1 and J usage is TRBJ2-2; either TRBD1 or TRBD2 may supply D (5 bases each). The CDR3 extends over 17 amino acids. V was cut by 2 bases and J by 0 bases, with 13 bases left in between. The germline V gene has CDR1 SGHAT and CDR2 FQDESV (reference sequence). The CDR3, as DNA: TGTGCCAGCAGCTTAAGGGCCGGGACGGCGAACACCGGGGAGCTGTTTTTT. As protein: CASSLRAGTANTGELFF. Full variable domain (remainder filled in from reference TRBV11-1 and TRBJ2-2): EAEVAQSPRYKITEKSQAVAFWCDPISGHATLYWYRQILGQGPELLVQFQDESVVDDSQLPKDRFSAERLKGVDSTLKIQPAELGDSAMYLCASSLRAGTANTGELFFGEGSRLTVL.

Many counts were recorded for this clonotype. The chain employs TRBV19 and TRBJ1-5; D not resolved. The CDR3 contains 13 residues. Germline assignment: CDR1 LNHDA and CDR2 SQIVND (reference sequence). Trimming took off 0 bases at V and 7 bases at J, with 7 bases between the two ends. In nucleotides, the CDR3 is TGTGCCAGTAGTATAGATGTGGGCCAGCCCCAGCATTTT. Amino acids: CASSIDVGQPQHF. The full variable domain, completed using reference TRBV19 and TRBJ1-5, is DGGITQSPKYLFRKEGQNVTLSCEQNLNHDAMYWYRQDPGQGLRLIYYSQIVNDFQKGDIAEGYSVSREKKESFPLTVTSAQKNPTAFYLCASSIDVGQPQHFGDGTRLSIL.

In its sample, this clonotype was seen many times. The genes are TRBV7-9 and TRBJ2-2; D gene ambiguous. CDR1 and CDR2 (germline): SEHNR, FQNEAQ (reference sequence). The CDR3 spans 13 residues. V lost 5 bases to trimming and J lost 8 bases, with 12 bases between them. The CDR3 sequence: CASSPPVTGELFF. Here the CDR3 DNA reads TGTGCCAGCAGCCCGCCGGTTACTGGGGAGCTGTTTTTT.

This clonotype was seen repeatedly, ten times or more. The chain couples TRBV6-1 to TRBJ2-1; the match to TRBD2 covers 8 bases. V shed 6 bases and J 6 bases; nucleotides not matched to a gene: 4. Germline CDR1 MNHNS, CDR2 SASEGT. There are 13 residues in the CDR3. The CDR3, as DNA: TGTGCCAGCAGAAGGCTAGCGGGCAATGAGCAGTTCTTC. Translation: CASRRLAGNEQFF.

This clonotype was picked up many times. The chain carries TRBV7-9 and TRBJ2-5; 7 bases line up with TRBD2. V trimming: 5 bases; J trimming: 3 bases; junction bases outside the gene matches: 12. Germline V gene sequence: CDR1 SEHNR, CDR2 FQNEAQ (reference sequence). The CDR3 sequence is 16 residues long. The CDR3 protein is CASSQPPGLTEETQYF. CDR3 DNA sequence: TGTGCCAGCAGCCAACCTCCGGGACTAACCGAAGAGACCCAGTACTTC.

Turning to this clonotype: A clone one base away is much larger, so this may be a read error. The chain couples TRBV29-1 to TRBJ2-7, with TRBD2 matching over 13 bases. The germline gives CDR1 SQVTM, CDR2 ANQGSEA. V gave up 4 bases and J gave up 4 bases; unmatched junction bases: 16. The CDR3 is made up of 18 amino acids. CDR3 loop: CSVGGLETSGRISYEQYF. The CDR3 DNA sequence: TGCAGCGTTGGAGGGTTAGAGACTAGCGGGAGGATTTCGTACGAGCAGTACTTC.

This clonotype was counted many times. The chain links TRBV27 to TRBJ2-5, with D tentatively TRBD2 (6 bases). The CDR3 is made up of 14 amino acids. Germline V gene data show CDR1 as MNHEY and CDR2 as SMNVEV (reference sequence). V was pared by 7 bases and J by 5 bases, with 17 bases between. CDR3 coding DNA: TGTGCCAGCATGCGGGGCCCGGGTTCGGAGACCCAGTACTTC. Its protein product is CASMRGPGSETQYF.

This clonotype was seen many times. The chain recombines TRBV6-6 with TRBJ2-2; 9 bases map to TRBD1. The germline CDR1 and CDR2 sequences are MNHNY and SVGAGI (reference sequence). V lost 7 bases, J lost 5 bases, and 8 bases stayed unmatched. The CDR3 has 15 amino acids. The CDR3 DNA sequence: TGTGCCAGCACCCCGGGACAGGGAGATACCGGGGAGCTGTTTTTT. The encoded protein is CASTPGQGDTGELFF.

This clonotype was detected ten times or more. The J gene is TRBJ1-4, the V gene TRBV7-2; D remains ambiguous. There are 16 residues in the CDR3. Germline CDR1 SGHTA, CDR2 FQGNSA. V lost 1 base to trimming and J lost 0 bases, with 9 bases between them. The CDR3 DNA reads as TGTGCCAGCAGCTTAGTCTCCCTAGCAACTAATGAAAAACTGTTTTTT. It codes for CASSLVSLATNEKLFF. Variable domain in full (rest from reference TRBV7-2 and TRBJ1-4): GAGVSQSPSNKVTEKGKDVELRCDPISGHTALYWYRQSLGQGLEFLIYFQGNSAPDKSGLPSDRFSAERTGGSVSTLTIQRTQQEDSAVYLCASSLVSLATNEKLFFGSGTQLSVL.

This clonotype is deemed medium-sized. V usage is TRBV7-9 and J usage is TRBJ2-3; 7 bases line up with TRBD2. Trimming removed 3 bases from V and 4 bases from J; junction bases left unmatched: 10. The CDR3 totals 16 residues. Per germline, CDR1 SEHNR and CDR2 FQNEAQ (reference sequence). CDR3 bases: TGTGCCAGCAGCTTCCTTAGCGGGTCGGGGTCAGATACGCAGTATTTT. Translation: CASSFLSGSGSDTQYF.

This clonotype was observed many times. This chain joins TRBV28 and TRBJ2-7; perhaps TRBD2 as D (5 bases). Germline values: CDR1 MDHEN, CDR2 SYDVKM. This CDR3 region has 14 residues. V lost 3 bases and J lost 0, with 9 bases in between. The CDR3 DNA reads as TGTGCCAGCAGTTTCGGGGATGCCTCCTACGAGCAGTACTTC. Its protein product is CASSFGDASYEQYF.

Many counts were recorded for this clonotype. The chain joins TRBV10-2 to TRBJ1-4; D is perhaps TRBD1 (5 bases). Trimming removed 7 bases at V and 6 bases at J, with 9 bases between. Germline V gives CDR1 WSHSY, CDR2 SAAADI. This CDR3 region has 12 residues. DNA for the CDR3: TGCGCCAGCATGGGGGAGGATGAAAAACTGTTTTTT. Amino acid sequence: CASMGEDEKLFF.

This clonotype was detected many times. The chain couples TRBV5-6 to TRBJ2-7; TRBD1 matches at 8 bases. Germline CDR1 SGHDT, CDR2 YYEEEE. This CDR3 is built from 14 residues. The junction had 7 bases not matched to a gene; V was cut back by 2 bases and J by 6 bases. The CDR3 reads CASSFRTGFGEQYF. As DNA, the CDR3 is TGTGCCAGCAGCTTCAGGACAGGGTTCGGCGAGCAGTACTTC.

The rearrangement links TRBV27 to TRBJ2-7, with TRBD2 matching over 10 bases. The CDR3 is 14 residues long. Germline lookup yields CDR1 MNHEY and CDR2 SMNVEV (reference sequence). With 6 bases clipped from V and 2 bases from J, the junction kept 4 bases outside the gene matches. CDR3 amino acids: CASSISGRTYEQYF. CDR3 nucleotides: TGTGCCAGCAGCATTAGCGGGAGGACCTACGAGCAGTACTTC.